This T cell receptor (beta chain) was recovered during a study of T cell responses to AZD1222 COVID-19 vaccine. Whole-study findings and limits: Repertoires in all cases were sampled only once the peak T cell response had passed. Vaccination with two AZD1222 doses was followed by a rise in Spike-specific TCR breadth and depth. The sample set comprised mostly white British donors with more females, and clonal diversity was possibly underestimated. Spike was spanned by vaccine-associated CD4 TCRs, with dominance at 160-218 and 743-854.

This clone was picked up one time. Its antigen is not known. Produced via immunoSEQ multiplex PCR; TCRdb's table is partial and in-frame only. Of fewer than 200,000 clones listed, around nine tenths are singletons. Losses at the gene ends were 2 bases for V and 8 bases for J; bases not matched to a gene: 5. The CDR3 spans 13 residues. The chain employs TRBV12-3 or TRBV12-4 and TRBJ1-2; 7 bases map to TRBD1. The sequenced sample was peripheral blood, obtained on day 0 of AZD1222 vaccination. This TCR was sampled from an adult in good health. The CDR3: CASSLKGAKGYTF. The CDR3 nucleotides are TGTGCCAGCAGTTTAAAGGGGGCCAAAGGCTACACCTTC.